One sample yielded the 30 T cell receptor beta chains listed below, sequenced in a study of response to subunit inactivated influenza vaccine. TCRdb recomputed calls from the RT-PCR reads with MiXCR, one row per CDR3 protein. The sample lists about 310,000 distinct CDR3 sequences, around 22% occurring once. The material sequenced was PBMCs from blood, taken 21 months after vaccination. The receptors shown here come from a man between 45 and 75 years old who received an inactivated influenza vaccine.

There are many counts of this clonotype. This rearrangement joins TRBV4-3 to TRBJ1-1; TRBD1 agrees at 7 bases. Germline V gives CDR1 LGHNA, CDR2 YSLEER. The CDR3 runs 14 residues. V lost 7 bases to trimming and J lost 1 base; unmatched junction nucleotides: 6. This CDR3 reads CASKKDRANTEAFF. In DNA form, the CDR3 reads TGCGCCAGCAAGAAAGACAGGGCGAACACTGAAGCTTTCTTT.

CDR3 DNA: TGTGCCAGCTCACTCACAGGGAAGAACTACGAGCAGTACTTC. Its protein is CASSLTGKNYEQYF. The chain employs TRBV18 and TRBJ2-7; a possible D gene is TRBD1 (6 bases). The germline gives CDR1 KGHSH, CDR2 LQKENI. V was clipped by 4 bases and J by 3 bases, with 13 bases between them. The CDR3 has 14 residues. Filled out from reference TRBV18 and TRBJ2-7, the complete variable domain reads NAGVMQNPRHLVRRRGQEARLRCSPMKGHSHVYWYRQLPEEGLKFMVYLQKENIIDESGMPKERFSAEFPKEGPSILRIQQVVRGDSAAYFCASSLTGKNYEQYFGPGTRLTVT.

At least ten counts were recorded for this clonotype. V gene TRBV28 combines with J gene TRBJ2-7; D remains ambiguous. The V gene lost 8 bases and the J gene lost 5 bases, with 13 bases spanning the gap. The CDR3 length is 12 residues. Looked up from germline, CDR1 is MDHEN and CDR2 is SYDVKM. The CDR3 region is CASQEEKDEQYF. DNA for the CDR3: TGTGCCAGCCAAGAGGAAAAGGACGAGCAGTACTTC.

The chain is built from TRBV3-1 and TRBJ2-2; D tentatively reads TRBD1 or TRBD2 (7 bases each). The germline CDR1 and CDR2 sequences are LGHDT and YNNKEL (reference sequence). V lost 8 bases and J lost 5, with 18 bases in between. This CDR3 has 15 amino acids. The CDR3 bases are TGTGCCAGCGGACTAGGGGGCGCCGGGACCGGGGAGCTGTTTTTT. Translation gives CASGLGGAGTGELFF.

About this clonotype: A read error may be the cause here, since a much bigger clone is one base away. The CDR3 here is CASSLGRDGFTF. The CDR3 bases are TGCGCCAGCAGCTTGGGCAGGGATGGCTTCACCTTC. The chain couples TRBV5-1 to TRBJ1-2; D perhaps matches TRBD1 (5 bases). This CDR3 comprises 12 residues. Germline V gives CDR1 SGHRS, CDR2 YFSETQ. Using reference TRBV5-1 and TRBJ1-2 for the parts outside the CDR3, the full variable domain is KAGVTQTPRYLIKTRGQQVTLSCSPISGHRSVSWYQQTPGQGLQFLFEYFSETQRNKGNFPGRFSGRQFSNSRSEMNVSTLELGDSALYLCASSLGRDGFTFGSGTRLTVV.

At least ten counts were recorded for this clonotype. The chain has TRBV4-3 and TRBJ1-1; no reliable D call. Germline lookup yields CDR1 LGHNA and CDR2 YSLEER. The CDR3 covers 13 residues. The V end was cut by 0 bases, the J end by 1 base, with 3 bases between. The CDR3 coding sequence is TGCGCCAGCAGCCAAGAGAGGAACACTGAAGCTTTCTTT. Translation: CASSQERNTEAFF.

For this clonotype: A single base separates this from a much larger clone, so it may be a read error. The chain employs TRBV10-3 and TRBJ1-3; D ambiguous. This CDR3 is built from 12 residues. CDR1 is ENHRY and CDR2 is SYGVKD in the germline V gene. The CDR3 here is CAIRTSGNTVYF. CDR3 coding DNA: TGTGCCATCAGGACTTCTGGAAACACCGTATATTTT.

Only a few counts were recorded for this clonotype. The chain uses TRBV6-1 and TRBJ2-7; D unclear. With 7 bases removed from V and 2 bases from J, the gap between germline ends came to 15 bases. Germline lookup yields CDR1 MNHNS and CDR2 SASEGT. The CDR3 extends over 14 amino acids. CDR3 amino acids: CASKRDNQAYEQYF. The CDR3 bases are TGTGCCAGCAAAAGGGATAATCAAGCCTACGAGCAGTACTTC.

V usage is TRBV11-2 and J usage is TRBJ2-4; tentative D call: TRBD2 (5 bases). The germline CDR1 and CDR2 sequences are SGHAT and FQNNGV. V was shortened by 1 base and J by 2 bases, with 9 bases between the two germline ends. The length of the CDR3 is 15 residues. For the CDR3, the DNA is TGTGCCAGCAGCTTAGTCGGGGATCCCAAAAACATTCAGTACTTC. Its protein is CASSLVGDPKNIQYF.

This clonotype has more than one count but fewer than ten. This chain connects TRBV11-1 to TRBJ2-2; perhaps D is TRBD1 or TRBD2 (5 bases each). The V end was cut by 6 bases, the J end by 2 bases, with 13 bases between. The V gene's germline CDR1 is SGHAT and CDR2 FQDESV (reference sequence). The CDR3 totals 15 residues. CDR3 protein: CASSTLGANTGELFF. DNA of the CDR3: TGTGCCAGCAGTACTCTCGGGGCCAACACCGGGGAGCTGTTTTTT.

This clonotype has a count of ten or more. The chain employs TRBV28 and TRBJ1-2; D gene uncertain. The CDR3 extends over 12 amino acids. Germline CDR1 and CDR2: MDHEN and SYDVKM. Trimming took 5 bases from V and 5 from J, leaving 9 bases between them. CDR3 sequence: CASSKILYGYTF. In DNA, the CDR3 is TGTGCCAGCAGTAAAATCCTTTATGGCTACACCTTC.

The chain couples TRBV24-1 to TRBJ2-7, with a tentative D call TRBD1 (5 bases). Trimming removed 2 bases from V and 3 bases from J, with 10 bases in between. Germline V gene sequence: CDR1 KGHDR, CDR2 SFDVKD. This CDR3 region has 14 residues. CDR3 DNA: TGTGCCACCAGTGATTACGACAGAATCTACGAGCAGTACTTC. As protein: CATSDYDRIYEQYF.

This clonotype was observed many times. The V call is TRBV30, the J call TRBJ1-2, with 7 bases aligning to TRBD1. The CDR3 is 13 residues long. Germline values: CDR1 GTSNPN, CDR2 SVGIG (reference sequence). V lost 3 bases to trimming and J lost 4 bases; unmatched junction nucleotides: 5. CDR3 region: CAWRPQGRYGYTF. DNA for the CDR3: TGTGCCTGGAGACCACAGGGGCGCTATGGCTACACCTTC.

The CDR3 sequence is CAIEASGYSSYNEQFF. CDR3 coding DNA: TGTGCCATCGAGGCTAGCGGATATAGCTCCTACAATGAGCAGTTCTTC. The chain combines TRBV10-3 with TRBJ2-1; 7 bases are shared with TRBD2. The CDR3 loop spans 16 amino acids. Losses at the gene ends were 8 bases for V and 0 bases for J; bases not matched to a gene: 10. CDR1 and CDR2 (germline): ENHRY, SYGVKD.

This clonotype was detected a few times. The CDR3 loop reads CSARELRSYSNQPQHF. DNA of the CDR3: TGCAGTGCTAGGGAACTCCGTTCCTATAGCAATCAGCCCCAGCATTTT. This sequence joins TRBV20-1 and TRBJ1-5; D call uncertain. The CDR3 runs 16 residues. CDR1 and CDR2 from the germline V gene are DFQATT and SNEGSKA (reference sequence). With 3 bases removed from V and 0 bases from J, the gap between germline ends came to 15 bases.

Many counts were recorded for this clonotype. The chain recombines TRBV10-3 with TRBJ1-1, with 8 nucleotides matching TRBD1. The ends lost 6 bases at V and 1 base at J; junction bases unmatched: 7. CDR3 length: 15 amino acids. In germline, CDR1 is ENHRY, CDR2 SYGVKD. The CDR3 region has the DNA TGTGCCATCAGAGGGAAGACAGGGGAGAACACTGAAGCTTTCTTT. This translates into CAIRGKTGENTEAFF.

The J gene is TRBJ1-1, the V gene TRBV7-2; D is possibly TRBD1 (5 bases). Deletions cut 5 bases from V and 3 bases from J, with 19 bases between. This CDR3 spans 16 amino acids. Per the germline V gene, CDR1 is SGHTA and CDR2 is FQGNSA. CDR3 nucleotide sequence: TGTGCCAGCAGCCCCTTATTAGTCCTGGGGGACACTGAAGCTTTCTTT. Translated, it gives CASSPLLVLGDTEAFF. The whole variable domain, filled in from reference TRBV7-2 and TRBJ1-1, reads GAGVSQSPSNKVTEKGKDVELRCDPISGHTALYWYRQSLGQGLEFLIYFQGNSAPDKSGLPSDRFSAERTGGSVSTLTIQRTQQEDSAVYLCASSPLLVLGDTEAFFGQGTRLTVV.

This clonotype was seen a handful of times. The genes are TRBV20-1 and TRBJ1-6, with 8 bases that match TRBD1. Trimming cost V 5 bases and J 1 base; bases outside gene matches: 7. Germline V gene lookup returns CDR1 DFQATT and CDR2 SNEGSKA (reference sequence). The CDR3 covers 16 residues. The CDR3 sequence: CSAYTGGRSYNSPLHF. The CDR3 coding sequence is TGCAGTGCTTATACAGGGGGAAGGTCCTATAATTCACCCCTCCACTTT.

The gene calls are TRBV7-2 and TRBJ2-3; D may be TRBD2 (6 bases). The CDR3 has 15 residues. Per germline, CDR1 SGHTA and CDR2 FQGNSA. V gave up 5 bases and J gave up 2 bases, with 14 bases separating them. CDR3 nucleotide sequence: TGTGCCAGCAGCGGCACTAGCATTCCCACAGATACGCAGTATTTT. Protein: CASSGTSIPTDTQYF. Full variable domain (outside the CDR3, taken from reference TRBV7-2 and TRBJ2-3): GAGVSQSPSNKVTEKGKDVELRCDPISGHTALYWYRQSLGQGLEFLIYFQGNSAPDKSGLPSDRFSAERTGGSVSTLTIQRTQQEDSAVYLCASSGTSIPTDTQYFGPGTRLTVL.

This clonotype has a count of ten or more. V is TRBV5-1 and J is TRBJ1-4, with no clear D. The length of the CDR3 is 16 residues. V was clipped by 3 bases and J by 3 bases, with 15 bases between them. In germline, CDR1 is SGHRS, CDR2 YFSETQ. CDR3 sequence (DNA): TGCGCCAGCAGCTACGGGCCTTCCGGATCTAATGAAAAACTGTTTTTT. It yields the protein CASSYGPSGSNEKLFF. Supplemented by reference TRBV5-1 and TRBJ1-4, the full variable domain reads KAGVTQTPRYLIKTRGQQVTLSCSPISGHRSVSWYQQTPGQGLQFLFEYFSETQRNKGNFPGRFSGRQFSNSRSEMNVSTLELGDSALYLCASSYGPSGSNEKLFFGSGTQLSVL.

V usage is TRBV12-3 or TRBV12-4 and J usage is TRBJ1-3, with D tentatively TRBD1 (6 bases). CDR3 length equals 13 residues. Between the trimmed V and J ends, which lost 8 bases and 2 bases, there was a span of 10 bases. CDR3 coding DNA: TGTGCCAGCGGGGCAGGGGCTGGAAACACCATATATTTT. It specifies CASGAGAGNTIYF.

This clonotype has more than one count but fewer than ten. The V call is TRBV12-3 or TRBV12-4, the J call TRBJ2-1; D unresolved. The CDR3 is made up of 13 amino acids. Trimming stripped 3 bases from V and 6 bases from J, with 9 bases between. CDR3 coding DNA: TGTGCCAGCAGTTTTTCATGGAGCAATGAGCAGTTCTTC. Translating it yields CASSFSWSNEQFF.

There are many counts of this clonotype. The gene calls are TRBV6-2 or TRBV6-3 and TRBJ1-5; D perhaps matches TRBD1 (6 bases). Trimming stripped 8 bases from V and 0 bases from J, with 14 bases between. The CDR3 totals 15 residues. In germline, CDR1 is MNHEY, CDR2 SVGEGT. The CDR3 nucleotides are TGTGCCAGCGGAAAGACAGGTTATAGCAATCAGCCCCAGCATTTT. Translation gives CASGKTGYSNQPQHF.

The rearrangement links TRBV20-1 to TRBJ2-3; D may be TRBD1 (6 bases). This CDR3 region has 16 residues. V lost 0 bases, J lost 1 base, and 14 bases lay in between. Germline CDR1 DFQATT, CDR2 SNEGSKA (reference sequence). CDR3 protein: CSARDTRGRGTDTQYF. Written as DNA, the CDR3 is TGCAGTGCTAGAGATACCAGGGGTCGAGGCACAGATACGCAGTATTTT.

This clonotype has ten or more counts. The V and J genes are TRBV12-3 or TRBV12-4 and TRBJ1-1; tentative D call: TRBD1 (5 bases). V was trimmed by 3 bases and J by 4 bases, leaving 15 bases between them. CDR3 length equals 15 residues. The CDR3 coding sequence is TGTGCCAGCAGTTTGGCCGGGGCCGGGAGCACTGAAGCTTTCTTT. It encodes CASSLAGAGSTEAFF.

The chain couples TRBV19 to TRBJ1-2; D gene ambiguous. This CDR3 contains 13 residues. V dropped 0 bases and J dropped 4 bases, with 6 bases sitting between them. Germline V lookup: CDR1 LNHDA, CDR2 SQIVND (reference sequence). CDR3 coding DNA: TGTGCCAGTAGTATAGAAGGACGCTATGGCTACACCTTC. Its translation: CASSIEGRYGYTF. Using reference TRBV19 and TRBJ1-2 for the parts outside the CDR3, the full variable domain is DGGITQSPKYLFRKEGQNVTLSCEQNLNHDAMYWYRQDPGQGLRLIYYSQIVNDFQKGDIAEGYSVSREKKESFPLTVTSAQKNPTAFYLCASSIEGRYGYTFGSGTRLTVV.

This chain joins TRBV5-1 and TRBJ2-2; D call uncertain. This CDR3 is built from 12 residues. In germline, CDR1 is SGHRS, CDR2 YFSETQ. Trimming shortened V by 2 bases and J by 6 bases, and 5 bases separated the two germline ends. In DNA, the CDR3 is TGCGCCAGCAGCTTTAGTTCCGGGGAGCTGTTTTTT. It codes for CASSFSSGELFF.

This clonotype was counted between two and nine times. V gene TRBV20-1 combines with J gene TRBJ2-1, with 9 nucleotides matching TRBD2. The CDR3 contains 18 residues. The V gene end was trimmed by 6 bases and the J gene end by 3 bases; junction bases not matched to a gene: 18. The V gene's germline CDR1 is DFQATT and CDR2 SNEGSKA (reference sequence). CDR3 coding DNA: TGCAGTGCCCCCGCCCGGGAGGTGGCGGGAGGGAACTACAATGAGCAGTTCTTC. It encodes CSAPAREVAGGNYNEQFF.

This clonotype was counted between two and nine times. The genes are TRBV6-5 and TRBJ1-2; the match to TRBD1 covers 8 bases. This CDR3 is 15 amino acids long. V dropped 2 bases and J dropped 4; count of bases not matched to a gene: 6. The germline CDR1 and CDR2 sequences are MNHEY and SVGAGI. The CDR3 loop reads CASSYGRGLRYGYTF. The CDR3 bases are TGTGCCAGCAGTTACGGCAGGGGGCTTCGCTATGGCTACACCTTC.

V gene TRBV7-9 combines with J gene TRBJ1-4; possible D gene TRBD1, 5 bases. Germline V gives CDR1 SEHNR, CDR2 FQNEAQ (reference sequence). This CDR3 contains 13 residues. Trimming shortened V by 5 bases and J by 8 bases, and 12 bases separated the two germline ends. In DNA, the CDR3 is TGTGCCAGCAGCCCCAGGGAGTGGGAAAAACTGTTTTTT. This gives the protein CASSPREWEKLFF. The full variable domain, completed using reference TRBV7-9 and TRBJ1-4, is DTGVSQNPRHKITKRGQNVTFRCDPISEHNRLYWYRQTLGQGPEFLTYFQNEAQLEKSRLLSDRFSAERPKGSFSTLEIQRTEQGDSAMYLCASSPREWEKLFFGSGTQLSVL.